Listed here are 13 T cell receptor beta chains from one sample, sequenced in a study of cytomegalovirus exposure and HLA in healthy donors. The PCR contained 60 Vbeta and 13 Jbeta primers. The data were produced by immunoSEQ multiplex PCR, yet TCRdb's version contains in-frame clones alone and is incomplete. This sample has under 200,000 clones; around 78% occur once, and the top ten carry 3% to 3.5%. Input material: PBMCs. The receptors originated from a woman aged 50 to 60 in good health and CMV-seropositive.

V gene TRBV5-1 combines with J gene TRBJ2-1, with D tentatively TRBD2 (6 bases). Germline assignment: CDR1 SGHRS and CDR2 YFSETQ. CDR3 length equals 14 residues. V lost 6 bases and J 6 bases, leaving 16 bases between the germline ends. DNA of the CDR3: TGCGCCAGCACTAGCGACCCCTGGGGCAATGAGCAGTTCTTC. Encoded protein: CASTSDPWGNEQFF.

This chain connects TRBV5-1 to TRBJ1-1, with D possibly matching TRBD1 (5 bases). Germline V gives CDR1 SGHRS, CDR2 YFSETQ. Deletions cut 4 bases from V and 1 base from J, with 14 bases between. The CDR3 has 15 residues. The CDR3 bases are TGCGCCAGCAGCCCTGAAACGACAGAGAACACTGAAGCTTTCTTT. This encodes CASSPETTENTEAFF.

The table lists this clone with a few counts. The chain is built from TRBV19 and TRBJ1-2, with 7 bases aligning to TRBD1. The CDR3 consists of 13 residues. Germline loops: CDR1 LNHDA, CDR2 SQIVND (reference sequence). J was trimmed by 3 bases and V by 6 bases; bases with no gene match: 4. The CDR3: CASRTGQHYGYTF. The CDR3 nucleotides read TGTGCCAGTAGGACGGGACAGCACTATGGCTACACCTTC.

This chain links TRBV7-2 with TRBJ1-4; D perhaps matches TRBD1 (6 bases). V was clipped by 5 bases and J by 8 bases, with 15 bases between them. The germline gives CDR1 SGHTA, CDR2 FQGNSA. The CDR3 has 14 residues. CDR3 in amino acids: CASSKQGMREKLFF. CDR3 DNA sequence: TGTGCCAGCAGCAAACAGGGTATGAGGGAAAAACTGTTTTTT. The whole variable domain, filled in from reference TRBV7-2 and TRBJ1-4, reads GAGVSQSPSNKVTEKGKDVELRCDPISGHTALYWYRQSLGQGLEFLIYFQGNSAPDKSGLPSDRFSAERTGGSVSTLTIQRTQQEDSAVYLCASSKQGMREKLFFGSGTQLSVL.

The rearrangement links TRBV4-2 to TRBJ1-1; no firm D call. There are 17 residues in the CDR3. The germline V and J ends were trimmed by 4 bases and 1 base, with 19 bases remaining between them. Germline V gene data show CDR1 as LGHNA and CDR2 as YNFKEQ. The CDR3 loop is CASSPHVMADPNTEAFF. As DNA, the CDR3 is TGTGCCAGCAGCCCCCACGTGATGGCAGATCCGAACACTGAAGCTTTCTTT.

V gene TRBV4-2 combines with J gene TRBJ1-5; 10 bases match TRBD1. V shed 5 bases and J 3 bases; nucleotides not matched to a gene: 10. Germline assignment: CDR1 LGHNA and CDR2 YNFKEQ. CDR3 length: 17 residues. The CDR3 spells CASSASGTGVDNQPQHF. CDR3 sequence (DNA): TGTGCCAGCAGCGCGTCCGGGACAGGGGTCGACAATCAGCCCCAGCATTTT.

The chain joins TRBV30 to TRBJ2-7; 14 nucleotides match TRBD2. Germline values: CDR1 GTSNPN, CDR2 SVGIG (reference sequence). The J segment lost 7 bases and the V segment lost 3 bases, leaving 8 bases of the junction unmatched. The CDR3 is 15 residues long. The CDR3 here is CAWSGLAGGSGEQYF. In DNA, the CDR3 is TGTGCCTGGAGCGGACTAGCGGGGGGAAGTGGGGAGCAGTACTTC. The full variable domain, its missing parts supplied by reference TRBV30 and TRBJ2-7, is SQTIHQWPATLVQPVGSPLSLECTVEGTSNPNLYWYRQAAGRGLQLLFYSVGIGQISSEVPQNLSASRPQDRQFILSSKKLLLSDSGFYLCAWSGLAGGSGEQYFGPGTRLTVT.

This clone was found a few times. The rearrangement joins TRBV11-3 to TRBJ1-1; D is unclear. This CDR3 region has 13 residues. V gave up 2 bases and J gave up 3 bases, with 7 bases separating them. CDR1 and CDR2 (germline): SGHNT, YENEEA. The CDR3 DNA sequence: TGTGCCAGCAGCTTATGGTCAGACACTGAAGCTTTCTTT. It is translated as CASSLWSDTEAFF. Filled out from reference TRBV11-3 and TRBJ1-1, the complete variable domain reads EAGVVQSPRYKIIEKKQPVAFWCNPISGHNTLYWYLQNLGQGPELLIRYENEEAVDDSQLPKDRFSAERLKGVDSTLKIQPAELGDSAVYLCASSLWSDTEAFFGQGTRLTVV.

V is TRBV28 and J is TRBJ1-5; TRBD1 matches 9 bases. Germline trimming cut 2 bases from V and 6 bases from J; bases unmatched to any gene: 8. There are 16 residues in the CDR3. Germline CDR1 reads MDHEN; CDR2 reads SYDVKM. The CDR3, as DNA: TGTGCCAGCAGTTTAGGACAGGGGCAAGGGGCTCAGCCCCAGCATTTT. Translation: CASSLGQGQGAQPQHF. The variable domain in full, completed from reference TRBV28 and TRBJ1-5, reads DVKVTQSSRYLVKRTGEKVFLECVQDMDHENMFWYRQDPGLGLRLIYFSYDVKMKEKGDIPEGYSVSREKKERFSLILESASTNQTSMYLCASSLGQGQGAQPQHFGDGTRLSIL.

CDR3 nucleotide sequence: TGTGCCAGCAGCCCCCGGACTAGCGGGGCCGGGGGTAATGAGCAGTTCTTC. Protein product: CASSPRTSGAGGNEQFF. The chain recombines TRBV7-8 with TRBJ2-1, with TRBD2 identical over 12 bases. The V gene's germline CDR1 is SGHVS and CDR2 FQNEAQ. J was trimmed by 7 bases and V by 5 bases; bases with no gene match: 12. The CDR3 totals 17 residues.

This chain connects TRBV19 to TRBJ2-1; D is perhaps TRBD1 (6 bases). CDR1 LNHDA and CDR2 SQIVND come from the germline V gene (reference sequence). Trimming stripped 7 bases from V and 3 bases from J, with 13 bases between. This CDR3 spans 14 amino acids. CDR3 residues: CASNPTGIYNEQFF. In DNA, the CDR3 is TGTGCCAGTAACCCAACAGGGATCTACAATGAGCAGTTCTTC.

This clone was counted only a few times. V gene TRBV2 combines with J gene TRBJ1-2; TRBD1 aligns across 8 bases. This CDR3 spans 13 amino acids. Germline V lookup: CDR1 SNHLY, CDR2 FYNNEI. The J segment lost 7 bases and the V segment lost 4 bases, leaving 5 bases of the junction unmatched. The CDR3 DNA is TGTGCCAGCAGTGCGGACAGGGTGGGTGGCTACACCTTC. It yields the protein CASSADRVGGYTF.

This sequence joins TRBV5-4 and TRBJ2-1, with D possibly being TRBD1 (6 bases). The CDR3 extends over 15 amino acids. With 3 bases removed from V and 7 bases from J, the gap between germline ends came to 17 bases. Germline V gene lookup returns CDR1 SGHNT and CDR2 YYREEE (reference sequence). The CDR3 protein is CASSSGTPLRNEQFF. The CDR3 DNA reads TGTGCCAGCAGCTCGGGGACACCGCTACGGAATGAGCAGTTCTTC.